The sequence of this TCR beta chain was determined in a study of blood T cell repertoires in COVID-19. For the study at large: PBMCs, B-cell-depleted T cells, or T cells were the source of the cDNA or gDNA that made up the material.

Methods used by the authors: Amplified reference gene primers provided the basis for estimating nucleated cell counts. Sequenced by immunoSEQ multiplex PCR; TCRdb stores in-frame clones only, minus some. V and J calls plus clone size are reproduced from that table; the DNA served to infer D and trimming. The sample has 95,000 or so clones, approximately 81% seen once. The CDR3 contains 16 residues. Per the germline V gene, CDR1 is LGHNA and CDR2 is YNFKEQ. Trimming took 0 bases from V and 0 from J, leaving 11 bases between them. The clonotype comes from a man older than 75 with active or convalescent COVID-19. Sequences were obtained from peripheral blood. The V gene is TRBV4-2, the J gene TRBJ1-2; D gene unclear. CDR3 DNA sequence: TGTGCCAGCAGCCAAGATCTCATGAGGGCTAACTATGGCTACACCTTC. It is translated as CASSQDLMRANYGYTF.